This is a list of T cell receptor beta chains from one sample in a study of blood T cell repertoires in COVID-19. TCRdb's copy holds only in-frame clones and misses some; the assay was immunoSEQ multiplex PCR. Seen here are some 150,000 clones, around 84% observed once, and the top ten hold approximately 38%. The sequencing sample was made of peripheral blood. The receptor source for this set is a human donor in a cohort sampled during active COVID-19. Each CDR3 is given with its conserved first and last residue. D genes are given only for firm matches. The listing skips clone size in some rows; elsewhere it reads once, few, many or a size class.

d_call cdr3_length j_call v_call clone_size cdr3_nt cdr3_aa
- 12 TRBJ2-7 TRBV11-2 few TGTGCCAGCAGCTTAGGGGGCAGGGAGCAGTACTTC CASSLGGREQYF
- 13 TRBJ1-2 TRBV7-9 - TGTGCCAGCACCACACGGGGGTACTATGGCTACACCTTC CASTTRGYYGYTF
- 13 TRBJ1-4 TRBV5-6 - TGTGCCAGCAGCTTGGGAGGGTCGGAAAAACTGTTTTTT CASSLGGSEKLFF
TRBD2 15 TRBJ2-2 TRBV2 - TGTGCCAGCAGTGAAGGGGGAGGGTATCCCGGGGAGCTGTTTTTT CASSEGGGYPGELFF
- 13 TRBJ1-4 TRBV2 - TGTGCCAGCAGCCGGGGTTATAATGAAAAACTGTTTTTT CASSRGYNEKLFF
- 13 TRBJ2-7 TRBV19 - TGTGCCAGTAGTTGGCAGGTAAGCTACGAGCAGTACTTC CASSWQVSYEQYF
- 14 TRBJ1-2 TRBV5-1 - TGCGCCAGCAGCTTGATGGACAGTTACTATGGCTACACCTTC CASSLMDSYYGYTF
- 11 TRBJ1-2 TRBV6-5 - TGTGCCAGCAGGGACAGCTATGGCTACACCTTC CASRDSYGYTF
TRBD1 14 TRBJ1-2 TRBV7-9 - TGTGCCAGCACCCCGACAGGGGCCAACTATGGCTACACCTTC CASTPTGANYGYTF
- 14 TRBJ2-2 TRBV19 - TGTGCCAGCACTAGAAGAGGAGTGCCCGGGGAGCTGTTTTTT CASTRRGVPGELFF
TRBD1 15 TRBJ1-5 TRBV7-8 - TGTGCCAGCAGCTTTGGGACAGGGAGAAATCAGCCCCAGCATTTT CASSFGTGRNQPQHF
TRBD1 13 TRBJ2-7 TRBV10-2 - TGCGCCAGCTACGGACAGGGTGTAGACGAGCAGTACTTC CASYGQGVDEQYF
TRBD2 14 TRBJ2-5 TRBV23-1 - TGCGCCAGCAGTCAATGGGGGAGGGGAGAGACCCAGTACTTC CASSQWGRGETQYF
TRBD1 15 TRBJ1-6 TRBV11-1 - TGTGCCAGCAGCTCCAGGGGGCGCGGGTTCACACCCCTCCACTTT CASSSRGRGFTPLHF
- 13 TRBJ1-1 TRBV5-6 - TGTGCCAGCAGCTCCAACAGGGACACTGAAGCTTTCTTT CASSSNRDTEAFF
TRBD1 17 TRBJ1-1 TRBV7-6 - TGTGCCAGCAGCTCACCCCGTTGGACAGGGAAGGACACTGAAGCTTTCTTT CASSSPRWTGKDTEAFF
TRBD1 16 TRBJ2-1 TRBV9 many TGTGCCAGCAGCGTCGGGGGACAGGGGCCTTACAATGAGCAGTTCTTC CASSVGGQGPYNEQFF
- 10 TRBJ1-2 TRBV20-1 - TGCAGTGCGAGCGCCTTAATCTACACCTTC CSASALIYTF
TRBD1 13 TRBJ1-2 TRBV29-1 - TGCAGCGTTGACGCGGGACAGTTCTATGGCTACACCTTC CSVDAGQFYGYTF
TRBD1 13 TRBJ1-2 TRBV12-3/TRBV12-4 once TGTGCCAGCAGCCCCGGGACAGGGTTTGGCTACACCTTC CASSPGTGFGYTF
TRBD1 16 TRBJ1-6 TRBV28 - TGTGCCAGCAGGCGGGCGCGCGGACAGGGTGATTCACCCCTCCACTTT CASRRARGQGDSPLHF
TRBD1 14 TRBJ1-1 TRBV7-9 - TGTGCCAGCAGCCGGGACAGACATAACACTGAAGCTTTCTTT CASSRDRHNTEAFF
TRBD1 17 TRBJ1-1 TRBV27 - TGTGCCAGCAGTCCGCCCTACGGGGACAGGGGCAGCACTGAAGCTTTCTTT CASSPPYGDRGSTEAFF
- 13 TRBJ1-3 TRBV9 - TGTGCCAGCAGCGTCGTTATGGGAAACACCATATATTTT CASSVVMGNTIYF
TRBD1 16 TRBJ1-2 TRBV7-8 - TGTGCCAGCAGCACTAGCAGGGACAGGGGGTTTAGTGGCTACACCTTC CASSTSRDRGFSGYTF
- 15 TRBJ2-7 TRBV9 - TGTGCCAGCAGCGCAACTACAGGGATTGCCCACGAGCAGTACTTC CASSATTGIAHEQYF
- 12 TRBJ2-7 TRBV7-9 - TGTGCCAGCAGCCGACAGGCCTACGAGCAGTACTTC CASSRQAYEQYF
TRBD2 15 TRBJ2-1 TRBV5-1 - TGCGCCAGCAGCTTGGGGCTAGCGGGGGGTAATGAGCAGTTCTTC CASSLGLAGGNEQFF
TRBD1 14 TRBJ1-2 TRBV2 - TGTGCCAGCAGTGCGGGGACAGTGACCTATGGCTACACCTTC CASSAGTVTYGYTF
TRBD2 15 TRBJ2-1 TRBV18 - TGTGCCAGCTCACCTCAGGGCGGGGGGGCGAATGAGCAGTTCTTC CASSPQGGGANEQFF
- 12 TRBJ1-2 TRBV14 - TGTGCCAGCAGCCAAGTTGGCGGGGGCTACACCTTC CASSQVGGGYTF
- 16 TRBJ2-5 TRBV5-1 - TGCGCCAGCAGCTCAGTAGGGGGGACTACTCAAGAGACCCAGTACTTC CASSSVGGTTQETQYF
- 13 TRBJ2-7 TRBV2 - TGTGCCAGCAGTGACGCGGAGACCTACGAGCAGTACTTC CASSDAETYEQYF
- 12 TRBJ1-2 TRBV7-9 - TGTGCCAGCAGCCGATTGGGAGATGGCTACACCTTC CASSRLGDGYTF
TRBD1 12 TRBJ1-2 TRBV28 - TGTGCCAGCAGTTCACCGGGACAGCATGTCGCCTTC CASSSPGQHVAF
- 12 TRBJ2-7 TRBV12-3/TRBV12-4 - TGTGCCAGCAGCTCCGGGGGATACGAGCAGTACTTC CASSSGGYEQYF
TRBD1 16 TRBJ1-4 TRBV5-1 - TGCGCCAGCAGCTCCGACTTACAGGGGGCAGCAGAAAAACTGTTTTTT CASSSDLQGAAEKLFF
- 15 TRBJ2-7 TRBV6-5 - TGTGCCAGCAGTCGTACGGGACTCGCAAAGTACGAGCAGTACTTC CASSRTGLAKYEQYF
TRBD2 16 TRBJ2-1 TRBV7-9 - TGTGCCAGCAGCCTCTTAGCGGGGGTGGCGTACAATGAGCAGTTCTTC CASSLLAGVAYNEQFF
- 15 TRBJ1-4 TRBV5-1 - TGCGCCAGCAGCTTGGCCGCGGGTAGGAATGAAAAACTGTTTTTT CASSLAAGRNEKLFF
- 15 TRBJ2-2 TRBV5-5 - TGTGCCAGCAGCTCCTGGTGGCAGAACACCGGGGAGCTGTTTTTT CASSSWWQNTGELFF
- 13 TRBJ1-5 TRBV6-4 few TGTGCCAGCAGACTTACAGGGCATCAGCCCCAGCATTTT CASRLTGHQPQHF
- 11 TRBJ2-3 TRBV6-5 - TGTGCCAGCAGTTCCAGGGGAACGCAGTATTTT CASSSRGTQYF
- 13 TRBJ1-5 TRBV5-1 - TGCGCCAGCAGCTTGACAGTTAATCAGCCCCAGCATTTT CASSLTVNQPQHF
TRBD2 14 TRBJ2-5 TRBV7-8 - TGTGCCAGCAGCTCTAGCGGGGGGCGGGAGACCCAGTACTTC CASSSSGGRETQYF
- 13 TRBJ1-1 TRBV5-1 - TGCGCCAGCAGCTCGGGACAGAACACTGAAGCTTTCTTT CASSSGQNTEAFF
- 13 TRBJ1-2 TRBV6-5 - TGTGCCAGCAGCCAGGGTGCTGTTGGTGGCTACACCTTC CASSQGAVGGYTF
- 13 TRBJ2-2 TRBV12-3/TRBV12-4 - TGTGCCAGCAGAGTCCAGGAACCCGGGGAGCTGTTTTTT CASRVQEPGELFF
- 15 TRBJ1-5 TRBV3-1/TRBV3-2 - TGTGCCAGCAGCCAAGATTGGTCGGTTAATCAGCCCCAGCATTTT CASSQDWSVNQPQHF
TRBD1 12 TRBJ1-2 TRBV7-9 - TGTGCCGCCGGGACAGGGGGGGATGGCTACACCTTC CAAGTGGDGYTF